The source of this T cell receptor beta chain is a study of cytomegalovirus exposure and HLA in healthy donors. Study-wide context: An early release of data contained 75 million to 90 million unique TCRs, which came from HLA-typed donors. Broader study findings: It was likely that a cluster of highly shared sequence variants was a sequencing artifact.

In the case of this clone: Antigen specificity is unknown.

CDR3 length: 14 amino acids. Germline values: CDR1 SGHRS, CDR2 YFSETQ. Unmatched junction bases numbered 8, after V lost 5 bases and J lost 6 bases. The PCR made use of 60 Vbeta and 13 Jbeta primers. The repertoire was sequenced with immunoSEQ multiplex PCR; TCRdb's copy has only in-frame clones and lacks some. The table records more than 150,000 clones, around 83% of them present only once. This receptor was obtained from a man aged 45 to 65 in good health and CMV-seronegative. The chain links TRBV5-1 to TRBJ2-1; the match to TRBD2 covers 7 bases. The sequenced sample consisted of PBMCs. CDR3 nucleotides: TGCGCCAGCAGTTCGACTAGCACTGGCAATGAGCAGTTCTTC. It encodes CASSSTSTGNEQFF.